This TCR beta chain was sequenced for a study of T cell responses to AZD1222 COVID-19 vaccine. Findings of the study overall: Nearly half of spike-specific TCRs reportedly go after variant regions that carry no mutations. Clonal diversity may have been underestimated, and the donors were mostly white British, with more females than males.

The CDR3 spans 16 residues. CDR1 and CDR2 (germline): SGDLS, YYNGEE. Trimming took 4 bases from V and 1 from J, leaving 17 bases between them. Profiling relied on immunoSEQ multiplex PCR, and the TCRdb table lists in-frame clones only, not all of them. The repertoire has about 180,000 clones, about 89% of them found once; the top ten carry 1.5% to 2%. As for this clone: Its target is unknown.

The chain recombines TRBV9 with TRBJ1-1, with a weak D call TRBD1 (5 bases). The clonotype comes from an adult in good health. The sample here was peripheral blood, taken on day 0 of AZD1222 vaccination. CDR3 residues: CASSPGNRMGNTEAFF. For the CDR3, the DNA is TGTGCCAGCAGCCCAGGGAACAGGATGGGGAACACTGAAGCTTTCTTT.